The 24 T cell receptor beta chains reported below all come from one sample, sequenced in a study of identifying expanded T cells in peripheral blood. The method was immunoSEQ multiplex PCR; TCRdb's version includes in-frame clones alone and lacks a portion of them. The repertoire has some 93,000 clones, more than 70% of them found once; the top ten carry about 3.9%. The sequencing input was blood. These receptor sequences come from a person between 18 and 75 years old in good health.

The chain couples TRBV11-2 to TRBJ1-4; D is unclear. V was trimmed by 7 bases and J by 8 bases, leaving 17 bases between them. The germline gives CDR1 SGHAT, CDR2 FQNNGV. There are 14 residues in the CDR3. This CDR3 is CASTWAHGGEKLFF. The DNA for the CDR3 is TGTGCCAGCACCTGGGCCCACGGAGGGGAAAAACTGTTTTTT.

CDR3 region: CASSLGTDREQYF. DNA for the CDR3: TGTGCCAGCAGCCTTGGGACGGATCGGGAGCAGTACTTC. This chain joins TRBV5-4 and TRBJ2-7; possibly TRBD1 or TRBD2 for D (5 bases each). Germline V lookup: CDR1 SGHNT, CDR2 YYREEE (reference sequence). This CDR3 contains 13 residues. Trimming pared 4 bases from V and 7 bases from J, leaving 15 bases between.

The CDR3 sequence is CAIKGTGQETQYF. CDR3 sequence (DNA): TGTGCCATCAAGGGAACAGGGCAAGAGACCCAGTACTTC. The chain combines TRBV10-3 with TRBJ2-5, with a weak D call TRBD1 (6 bases). V was clipped by 7 bases and J by 2 bases, with 11 bases between them. The CDR3 extends over 13 amino acids. From germline, CDR1 is ENHRY and CDR2 SYGVKD.

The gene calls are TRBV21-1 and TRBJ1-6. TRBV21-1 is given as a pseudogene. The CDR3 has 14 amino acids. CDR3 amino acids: CASSPETYNSPLHF. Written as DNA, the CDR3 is TGTGCCTCCAGCCCAGAGACTTATAATTCACCCCTCCACTTT.

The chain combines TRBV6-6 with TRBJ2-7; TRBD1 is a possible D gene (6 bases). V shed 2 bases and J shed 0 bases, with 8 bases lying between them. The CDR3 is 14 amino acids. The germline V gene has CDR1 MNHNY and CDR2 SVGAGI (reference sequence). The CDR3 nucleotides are TGTGCCAGCAGTTACCAGGGGAGCTCCTACGAGCAGTACTTC. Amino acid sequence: CASSYQGSSYEQYF.

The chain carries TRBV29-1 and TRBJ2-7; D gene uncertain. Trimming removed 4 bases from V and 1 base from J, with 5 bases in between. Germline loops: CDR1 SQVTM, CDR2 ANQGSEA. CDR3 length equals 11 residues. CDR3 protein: CSVGESYEQYF. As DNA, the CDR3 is TGCAGCGTTGGCGAGTCCTACGAGCAGTACTTC.

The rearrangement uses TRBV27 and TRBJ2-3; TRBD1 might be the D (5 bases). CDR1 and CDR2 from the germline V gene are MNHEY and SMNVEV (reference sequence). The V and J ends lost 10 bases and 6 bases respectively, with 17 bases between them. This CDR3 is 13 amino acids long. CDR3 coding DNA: TGTGCCACCTTCGAATCCAGGGCGGATACGCAGTATTTT. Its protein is CATFESRADTQYF.

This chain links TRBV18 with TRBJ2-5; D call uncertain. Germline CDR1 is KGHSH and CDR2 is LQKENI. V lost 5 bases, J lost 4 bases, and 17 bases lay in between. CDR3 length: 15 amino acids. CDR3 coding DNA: TGTGCCAGCTCAGGGGATGGATCTGGGTTAGAGACCCAGTACTTC. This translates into CASSGDGSGLETQYF.

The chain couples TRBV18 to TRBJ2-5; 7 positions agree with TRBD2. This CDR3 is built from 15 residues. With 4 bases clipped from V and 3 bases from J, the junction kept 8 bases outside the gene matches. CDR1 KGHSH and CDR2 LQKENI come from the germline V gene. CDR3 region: CASSLASGPEETQYF. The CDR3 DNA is TGTGCCAGCTCACTTGCTAGCGGACCTGAAGAGACCCAGTACTTC.

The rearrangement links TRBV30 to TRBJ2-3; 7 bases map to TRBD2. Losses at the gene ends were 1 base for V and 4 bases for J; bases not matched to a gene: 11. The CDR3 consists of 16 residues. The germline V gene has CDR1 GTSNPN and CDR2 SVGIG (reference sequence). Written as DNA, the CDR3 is TGTGCCTGGAGTGCCCCTCTCGGGGGGAGGGCAGATACGCAGTATTTT. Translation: CAWSAPLGGRADTQYF.

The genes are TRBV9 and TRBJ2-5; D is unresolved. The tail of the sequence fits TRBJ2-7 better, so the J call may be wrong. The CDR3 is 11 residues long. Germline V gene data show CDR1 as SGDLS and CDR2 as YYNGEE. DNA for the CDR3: TGTGCCAGCAGCGTAGGGGACGAGCAGTACTTC. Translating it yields CASSVGDEQYF.

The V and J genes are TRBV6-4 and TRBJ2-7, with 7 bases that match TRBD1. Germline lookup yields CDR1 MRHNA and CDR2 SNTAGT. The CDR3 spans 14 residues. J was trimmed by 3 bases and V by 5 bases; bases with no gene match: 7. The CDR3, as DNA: TGTGCCAGCAGTTACTTCCGGACAGGCTACGAGCAGTACTTC. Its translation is CASSYFRTGYEQYF.

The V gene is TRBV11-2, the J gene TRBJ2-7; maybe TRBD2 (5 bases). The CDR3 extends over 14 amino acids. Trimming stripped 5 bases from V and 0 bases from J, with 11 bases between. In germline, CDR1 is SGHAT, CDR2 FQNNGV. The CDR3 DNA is TGTGCCAGCAGCCCCCAGGCGGGCTCCTACGAGCAGTACTTC. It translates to CASSPQAGSYEQYF.

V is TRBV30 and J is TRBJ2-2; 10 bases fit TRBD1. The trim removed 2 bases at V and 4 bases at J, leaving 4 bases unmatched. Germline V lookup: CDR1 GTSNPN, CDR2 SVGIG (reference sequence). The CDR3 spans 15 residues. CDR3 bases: TGTGCCTGGAGTAGGGGACAGGGGTCCACCGGGGAGCTGTTTTTT. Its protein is CAWSRGQGSTGELFF.

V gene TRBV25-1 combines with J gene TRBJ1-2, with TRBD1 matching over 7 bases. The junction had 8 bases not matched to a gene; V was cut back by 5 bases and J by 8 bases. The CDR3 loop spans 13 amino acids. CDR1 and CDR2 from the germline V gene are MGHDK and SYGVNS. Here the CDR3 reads CASSSRQGEGYTF. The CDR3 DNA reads TGTGCCAGCAGTTCCCGACAGGGTGAGGGCTACACCTTC.

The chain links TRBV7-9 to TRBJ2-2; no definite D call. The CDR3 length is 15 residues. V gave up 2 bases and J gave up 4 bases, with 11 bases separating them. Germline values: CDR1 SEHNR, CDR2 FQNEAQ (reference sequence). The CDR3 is CASSLSSLGTGELFF. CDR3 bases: TGTGCCAGCAGCTTAAGTAGTCTAGGCACCGGGGAGCTGTTTTTT.

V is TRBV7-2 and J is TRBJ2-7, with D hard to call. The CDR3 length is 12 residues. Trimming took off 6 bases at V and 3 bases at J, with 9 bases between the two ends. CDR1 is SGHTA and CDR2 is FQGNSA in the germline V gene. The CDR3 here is CASSYQDYEQYF. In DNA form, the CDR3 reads TGTGCCAGCAGTTATCAGGACTACGAGCAGTACTTC.

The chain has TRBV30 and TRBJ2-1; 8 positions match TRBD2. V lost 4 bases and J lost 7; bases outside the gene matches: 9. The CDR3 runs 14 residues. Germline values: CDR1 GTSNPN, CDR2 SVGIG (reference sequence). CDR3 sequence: CAWNRGRGGNEQFF. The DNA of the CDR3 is TGTGCCTGGAACCGTGGACGGGGGGGGAATGAGCAGTTCTTC.

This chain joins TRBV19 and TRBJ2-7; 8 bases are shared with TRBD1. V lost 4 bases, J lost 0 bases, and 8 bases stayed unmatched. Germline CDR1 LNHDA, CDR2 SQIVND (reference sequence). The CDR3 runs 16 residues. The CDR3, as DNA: TGTGCCAGTAGTAGGAGACAGGGGACACCCTCCTACGAGCAGTACTTC. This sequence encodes CASSRRQGTPSYEQYF. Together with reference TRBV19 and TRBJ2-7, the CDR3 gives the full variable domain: DGGITQSPKYLFRKEGQNVTLSCEQNLNHDAMYWYRQDPGQGLRLIYYSQIVNDFQKGDIAEGYSVSREKKESFPLTVTSAQKNPTAFYLCASSRRQGTPSYEQYFGPGTRLTVT.

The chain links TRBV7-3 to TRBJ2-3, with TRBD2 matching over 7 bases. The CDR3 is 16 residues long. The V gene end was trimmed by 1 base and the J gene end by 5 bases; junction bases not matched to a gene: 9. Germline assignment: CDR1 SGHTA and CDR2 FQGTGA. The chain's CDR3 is CASSLRSGGKEDTQYF. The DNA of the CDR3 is TGTGCCAGCAGCTTAAGGTCGGGGGGTAAGGAAGATACGCAGTATTTT.

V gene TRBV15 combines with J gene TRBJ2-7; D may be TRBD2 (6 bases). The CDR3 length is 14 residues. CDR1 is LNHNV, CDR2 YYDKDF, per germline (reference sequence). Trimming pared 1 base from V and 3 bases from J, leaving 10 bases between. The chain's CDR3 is CATSRGDSVYEQYF. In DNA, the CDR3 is TGTGCCACCAGCAGAGGGGACTCCGTCTACGAGCAGTACTTC.

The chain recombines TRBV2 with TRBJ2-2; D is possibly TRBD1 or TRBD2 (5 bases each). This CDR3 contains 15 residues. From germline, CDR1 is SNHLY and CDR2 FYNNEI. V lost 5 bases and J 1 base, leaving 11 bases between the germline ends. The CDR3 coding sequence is TGTGCCAGCAGTCGGGGCGGACGGAACACCGGGGAGCTGTTTTTT. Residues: CASSRGGRNTGELFF.

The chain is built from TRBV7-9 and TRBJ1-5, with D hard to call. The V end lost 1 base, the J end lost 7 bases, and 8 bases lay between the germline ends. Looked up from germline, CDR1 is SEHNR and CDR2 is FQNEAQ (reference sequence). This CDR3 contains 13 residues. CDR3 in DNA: TGTGCCAGCAGCTTAGAGGGTGAGCAGCCCCAGCATTTT. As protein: CASSLEGEQPQHF.

CDR3 DNA sequence: TGTGCCATCAGTGAGTGGCGCGACGAAGCCAACTATGGCTACACCTTC. It yields the protein CAISEWRDEANYGYTF. The V and J genes are TRBV10-3 and TRBJ1-2; D gene ambiguous. This CDR3 contains 16 residues. Germline CDR1 ENHRY, CDR2 SYGVKD. V was pared by 1 base and J by 2 bases, with 14 bases between.